The source of this TCR beta chain is a study of T cell responses to AZD1222 COVID-19 vaccine. V shed 6 bases and J 4 bases; nucleotides not matched to a gene: 9. The CDR3 sequence is 15 residues long. CDR1 is MNHEY, CDR2 SVGAGI, per germline. Produced via immunoSEQ multiplex PCR; TCRdb's table is partial and in-frame only. The repertoire holds 85,000 to 130,000 clones, about nine tenths seen once, with 7% to 9% in the top ten. General observations from the study: Only a handful of AZD1222 recipients, more than five in all, had baseline seropositivity. Regions left unmutated in variants are reportedly the target of nearly half of spike-specific TCRs. Clonal diversity may have been underestimated in mostly white British donors.

Combined were second doses at about 4 or about 12 weeks. Details on this clone: The antigen is unknown.

The chain joins TRBV6-5 to TRBJ2-3; 8 nucleotides agree with TRBD1. The sequenced sample was peripheral blood, obtained 28 days after the second AZD1222 dose. The sequence was collected from an adult who received the AZD1222 COVID-19 vaccine. The CDR3 spells CASSPGQGAPDTQYF. CDR3 in DNA: TGTGCCAGCAGCCCCGGACAGGGTGCCCCAGATACGCAGTATTTT.